The sequence of this TCR beta chain was determined in a study of CD8 T cells in ankylosing spondylitis. Regarding the study as a whole: Within matched ankylosing spondylitis synovial fluid, disease-linked clones were reportedly significantly enriched. Reports of some motif variants in reactive arthritis synovial fluid and blood predate this one.

Preparation of TCR beta libraries was done by quantitative 5'-RACE with molecular barcodes. TCRdb re-called the 5' RACE reads with MiXCR, one entry per CDR3 protein. Of fewer than 200,000 distinct CDR3 sequences in the sample, 15% to 20% are singletons; the top ten hold under 9%. A word on this clonotype: What it binds is not known.

Deletions cut 5 bases from V and 5 bases from J, with 8 bases between. Germline assignment: CDR1 KGHDR and CDR2 SFDVKD. The CDR3 runs 13 residues. Material for sequencing was blood, either unsorted or a sorted T cell fraction (not recorded which). This sequence joins TRBV24-1 and TRBJ2-2; TRBD1 might be the D (5 bases). This TCR was sampled from a male donor with ankylosing spondylitis or in good health (not recorded which). The CDR3 sequence is CATSGQSTGELFF. The CDR3 DNA sequence: TGTGCCACCAGTGGACAGTCAACCGGGGAGCTGTTTTTT.